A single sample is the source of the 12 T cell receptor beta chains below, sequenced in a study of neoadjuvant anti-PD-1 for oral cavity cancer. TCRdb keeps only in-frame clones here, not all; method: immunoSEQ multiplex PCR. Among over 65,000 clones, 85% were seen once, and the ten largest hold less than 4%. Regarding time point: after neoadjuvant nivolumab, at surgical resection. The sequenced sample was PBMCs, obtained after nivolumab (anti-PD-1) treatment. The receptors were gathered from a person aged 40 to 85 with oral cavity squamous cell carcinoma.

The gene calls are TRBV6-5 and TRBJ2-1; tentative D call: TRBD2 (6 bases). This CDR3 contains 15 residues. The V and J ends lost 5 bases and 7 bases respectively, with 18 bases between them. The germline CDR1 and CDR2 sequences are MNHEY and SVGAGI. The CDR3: CASSPTSGRKNEQFF. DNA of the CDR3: TGTGCCAGCAGTCCGACCTCGGGGAGGAAAAATGAGCAGTTCTTC.

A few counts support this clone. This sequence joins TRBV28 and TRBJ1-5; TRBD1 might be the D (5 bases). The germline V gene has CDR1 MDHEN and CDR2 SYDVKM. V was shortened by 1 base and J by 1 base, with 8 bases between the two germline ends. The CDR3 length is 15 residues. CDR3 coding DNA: TGTGCCAGCAGTTTATACAGGTCAAGCAATCAGCCCCAGCATTTT. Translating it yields CASSLYRSSNQPQHF.

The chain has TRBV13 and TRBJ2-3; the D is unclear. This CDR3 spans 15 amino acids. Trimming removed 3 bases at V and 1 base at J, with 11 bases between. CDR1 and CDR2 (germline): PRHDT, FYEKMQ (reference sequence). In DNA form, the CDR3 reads TGTGCCAGCAGCTTCGCTCTCCTTCGCACAGATACGCAGTATTTT. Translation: CASSFALLRTDTQYF.

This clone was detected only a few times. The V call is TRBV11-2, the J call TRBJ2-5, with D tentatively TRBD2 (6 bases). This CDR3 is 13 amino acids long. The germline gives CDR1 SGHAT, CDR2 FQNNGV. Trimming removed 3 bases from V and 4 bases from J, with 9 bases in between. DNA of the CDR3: TGTGCCAGCAGCTTTAGCGGAGGAGAGACCCAGTACTTC. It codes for CASSFSGGETQYF.

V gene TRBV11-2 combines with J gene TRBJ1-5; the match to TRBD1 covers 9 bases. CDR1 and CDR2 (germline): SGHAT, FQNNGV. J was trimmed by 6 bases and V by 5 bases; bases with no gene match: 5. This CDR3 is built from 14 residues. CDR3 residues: CASSQGQGGQPQHF. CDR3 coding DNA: TGTGCCAGCAGCCAGGGACAGGGCGGTCAGCCCCAGCATTTT.

In DNA form, the CDR3 reads TGTGCCAGCAGCTTAGAGGGACAAAACACTGAAGCTTTCTTT. It encodes CASSLEGQNTEAFF. The rearrangement links TRBV11-2 to TRBJ1-1; maybe TRBD1 (6 bases). Trimming shortened V by 0 bases and J by 2 bases, and 7 bases separated the two germline ends. This CDR3 contains 14 residues. Germline loops: CDR1 SGHAT, CDR2 FQNNGV.

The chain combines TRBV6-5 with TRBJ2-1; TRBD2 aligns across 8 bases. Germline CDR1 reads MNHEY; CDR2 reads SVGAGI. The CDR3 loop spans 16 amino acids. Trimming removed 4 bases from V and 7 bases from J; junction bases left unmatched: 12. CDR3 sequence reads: CASSSPGLAPVNEQFF. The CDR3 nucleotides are TGTGCCAGCAGTTCCCCCGGACTAGCTCCAGTGAATGAGCAGTTCTTC.

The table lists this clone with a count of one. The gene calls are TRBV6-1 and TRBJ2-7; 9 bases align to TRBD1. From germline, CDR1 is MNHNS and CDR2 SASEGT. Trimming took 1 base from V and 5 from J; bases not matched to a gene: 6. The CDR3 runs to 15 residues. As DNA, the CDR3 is TGTGCCAGCAGTGAAGAGGGGACAGGGTACGACGAGCAGTACTTC. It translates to CASSEEGTGYDEQYF.

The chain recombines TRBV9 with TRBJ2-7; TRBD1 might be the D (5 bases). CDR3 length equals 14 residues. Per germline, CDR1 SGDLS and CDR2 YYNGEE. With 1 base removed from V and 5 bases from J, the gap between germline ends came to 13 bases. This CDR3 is CASSVQGTGDEQYF. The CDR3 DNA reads TGTGCCAGCAGCGTACAGGGTACGGGCGACGAGCAGTACTTC.

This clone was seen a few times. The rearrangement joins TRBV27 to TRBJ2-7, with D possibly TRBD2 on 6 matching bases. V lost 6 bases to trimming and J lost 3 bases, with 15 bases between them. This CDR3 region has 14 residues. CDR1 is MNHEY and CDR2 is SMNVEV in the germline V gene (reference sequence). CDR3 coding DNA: TGTGCCAGCAGCCCGGGACTTGGACTCTACGAGCAGTACTTC. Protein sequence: CASSPGLGLYEQYF.

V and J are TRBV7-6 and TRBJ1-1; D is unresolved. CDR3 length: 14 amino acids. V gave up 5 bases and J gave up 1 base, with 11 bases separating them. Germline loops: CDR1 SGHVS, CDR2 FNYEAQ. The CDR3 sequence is CASSLRKGNTEAFF. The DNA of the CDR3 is TGTGCCAGCAGCCTGCGGAAGGGGAACACTGAAGCTTTCTTT.

As DNA, the CDR3 is TGTGCCAGCAGCGTAGACGTGGGGCTCACTGAAGCTTTCTTT. It translates to CASSVDVGLTEAFF. The chain joins TRBV9 to TRBJ1-1, with TRBD1 as a possible D gene (5 bases). The ends were cut back, 0 bases at V and 4 bases at J, with 10 bases in the middle. CDR1 SGDLS and CDR2 YYNGEE come from the germline V gene. The length of the CDR3 is 14 residues.